Sequencing of this T cell receptor (beta chain) was carried out in a study of T-cell reconstitution after alpha-beta-depleted transplantation in children. The study's findings and limits: Expanded graft clones, several hundred of them, were reportedly the source of alpha-beta T cells about two months after transplant. Some patients' high day-60 TCRbeta diversity was attributed to recipient cells surviving conditioning.

TCRbeta library construction was performed incorporating unique molecular identifiers. From the PCR reads, TCRdb called clonotypes with MiXCR, one entry per CDR3 protein. The sample lists about 830,000 distinct CDR3 sequences, roughly 15% occurring once. The table lists this clonotype with a few counts. Antigen specificity is unknown. V was clipped by 4 bases and J by 5 bases; unmatched bases: 16. Per germline, CDR1 SGHRS and CDR2 YFSETQ. The CDR3 has 18 amino acids. Sequences were derived from PBMCs, mostly from graft donor cells, sampled 360 days after TCRalphabeta/CD19-depleted stem cell transplant. The V and J genes are TRBV5-1 and TRBJ2-3; 10 bases match TRBD2. The clonotype originates from a male patient younger than 18 who had a stem cell transplant for acute lymphoblastic leukemia, so the T cells may come from the graft donor. The DNA of the CDR3 is TGCGCCAGCAGCCCACAACCCATCCAGATAGCGGGAGGAGATACGCAGTATTTT. Translated: CASSPQPIQIAGGDTQYF.